These 2 T cell receptor beta chains originate from one sample sequenced in a study of OX40 agonist ivuxolimab in advanced cancers. Only in-frame clones appear in the TCRdb table, and some are missing; sequencing was by immunoSEQ multiplex PCR. Here the sample spans about 89,000 clones, about 88% being singletons. Sequencing used CD4+ or CD8+ T cells sorted from blood, obtained in a trial of the OX40 agonist ivuxolimab. The receptors were sampled from an adult with an advanced solid tumor such as melanoma, head and neck, liver or kidney cancer.

The chain has TRBV15 and TRBJ1-1; 7 bases line up with TRBD1. V lost 5 bases to trimming and J lost 3 bases; unmatched junction nucleotides: 6. The CDR3 extends over 14 amino acids. Germline CDR1 reads LNHNV; CDR2 reads YYDKDF (reference sequence). CDR3 nucleotides: TGTGCCACCAGCCCCAGGGGGAGGGACACTGAAGCTTTCTTT. Its protein product is CATSPRGRDTEAFF. Looking up the rest from reference TRBV15 and TRBJ1-1 gives the full variable domain: DAMVIQNPRYQVTQFGKPVTLSCSQTLNHNVMYWYQQKSSQAPKLLFHYYDKDFNNEADTPDNFQSRRPNTSFCFLDIRSPGLGDTAMYLCATSPRGRDTEAFFGQGTRLTVV.

This sequence joins TRBV29-1 and TRBJ2-7, with 8 positions matching TRBD1. Germline loops: CDR1 SQVTM, CDR2 ANQGSEA. V lost 4 bases to trimming and J lost 7 bases; unmatched junction nucleotides: 3. The CDR3 extends over 11 amino acids. CDR3 in amino acids: CSVGRGLEQYF. The DNA of the CDR3 is TGCAGCGTTGGCAGGGGGCTTGAGCAGTACTTC.